This TCR beta chain is drawn from a study of identical twins. Broader study findings: Insertion counts were lower in abundant cord blood beta clonotypes, a trend that memory repertoires did not show.

MiXCR, applied by TCRdb to the 5' RACE reads, yields one record per CDR3 protein. The data show 200,000 to 300,000 distinct CDR3 sequences, approximately 7.9% seen once. A remark on this clonotype: Its cognate antigen is unknown.

Germline CDR1 and CDR2: LNHNV and YYDKDF (reference sequence). This CDR3 comprises 16 residues. J was trimmed by 6 bases and V by 3 bases; bases with no gene match: 12. Another study also made use of these data, one on yellow fever vaccine responses in identical twins.

The sequencing input was CD8+ T cells sorted from blood. The J gene is TRBJ2-3, the V gene TRBV15; TRBD2 matches 7 bases. This TCR derives from a woman aged 18 to 35 in good health. The CDR3 DNA is TGTGCCACCAGCAGTTTCAGCGGGGACTACCCCGATACGCAGTATTTT. This codes for CATSSFSGDYPDTQYF.